The rows below give T cell receptor beta chains drawn from one sample of a study of T cell responses to AZD1222 COVID-19 vaccine. Clones were sequenced by immunoSEQ multiplex PCR, and TCRdb holds only the in-frame ones, with some missing. The sample lists some 90,000 clones; 80% to 90% were seen once. The sequencing here drew on peripheral blood, taken on day 0 of AZD1222 vaccination. These TCRs come from an adult in good health. The CDR3 runs from the conserved cysteine through the conserved F or W. Fields, in order: CDR3 DNA, CDR3 protein, V gene, J gene, D gene, clone size. A D gene is named only where the DNA matches it firmly. Clone size appears in some rows only: once, few, many, or a class for an expanded clone.

DNA: TGTGCCAGCAGGAGACAGGGTTCCTACGAGCAGTACTTC; CDR3: CASRRQGSYEQYF; V: TRBV27; J: TRBJ2-7; D: TRBD1; size: few
DNA: TGTGCCAGCAGCTTAGCGGGAGGGACAACTTCTGCCCAGTACTTC; CDR3: CASSLAGGTTSAQYF; V: TRBV11-2; J: TRBJ2-5; D: TRBD2; size: NA
DNA: TGTGCCAGCAGCTTCGGCGGCGGGAGGGCCGTGGAGACCCAGTACTTC; CDR3: CASSFGGGRAVETQYF; V: TRBV7-9; J: TRBJ2-5; D: TRBD2; size: NA
DNA: TGTGCCAGCAGCTTAGCGTCCGGGACGGCAGGCGGGGAGCTGTTTTTT; CDR3: CASSLASGTAGGELFF; V: TRBV7-2; J: TRBJ2-2; D: NA; size: few
DNA: TGTGCCAGCAAGCCCGGGGGGTCTAGCGGAAGAGGGAGGACAGATACGCAGTATTTT; CDR3: CASKPGGSSGRGRTDTQYF; V: TRBV5-8; J: TRBJ2-3; D: TRBD2; size: NA
DNA: TGTGCCGCGAGGCAGGGACAGGCCGCCACTGAAGCTTTCTTT; CDR3: CAARQGQAATEAFF; V: TRBV30; J: TRBJ1-1; D: TRBD1; size: NA
DNA: TGTGCCAGCTCACCACAGGGGCTCAACCTCAATGAGCAGTTCTTC; CDR3: CASSPQGLNLNEQFF; V: TRBV18; J: TRBJ2-1; D: NA; size: NA
DNA: TGTGCCACCCGAGAGGGGTCCACTGAAGCTTTCTTT; CDR3: CATREGSTEAFF; V: TRBV10-3; J: TRBJ1-1; D: NA; size: NA
DNA: TGTGCCAGCAGTGCCGGGACAGGGAATGGCTACACCTTC; CDR3: CASSAGTGNGYTF; V: TRBV6-4; J: TRBJ1-2; D: TRBD1; size: once
DNA: TGTGCCTGGGCAGATTCTGGGGCCAACGTCCTGACTTTC; CDR3: CAWADSGANVLTF; V: TRBV30; J: TRBJ2-6; D: NA; size: NA
DNA: TGTGCCAGCAGGAAGGGCGGGGCGGGTACAGATACGCAGTATTTT; CDR3: CASRKGGAGTDTQYF; V: TRBV6-5; J: TRBJ2-3; D: NA; size: NA
DNA: TGTGCCACCAGCAAGAATAGGCGCTCCCGGAGGGCTAACTATGGCTACACCTTC; CDR3: CATSKNRRSRRANYGYTF; V: TRBV15; J: TRBJ1-2; D: NA; size: few
DNA: TGTGCCAGCAGATCGAGGTTGGGCCACACAGATACGCAGTATTTT; CDR3: CASRSRLGHTDTQYF; V: TRBV7-9; J: TRBJ2-3; D: NA; size: NA
DNA: TGTGCCTGGAGAACTACTCTACGGGGTGAGCAGTTCTTC; CDR3: CAWRTTLRGEQFF; V: TRBV30; J: TRBJ2-1; D: NA; size: NA
DNA: TGTGCAAGTCGGCCGGGGGGGTCCCCTGGCATTCAGTACTTC; CDR3: CASRPGGSPGIQYF; V: TRBV12-2; J: TRBJ2-4; D: NA; size: few
DNA: TGTGCCAGCAGCGTAGAAGGGGGCGCGTCCTATAATTCACCCCTCCACTTT; CDR3: CASSVEGGASYNSPLHF; V: TRBV9; J: TRBJ1-6; D: TRBD1; size: NA
DNA: TGTGCCAGCAGCCAAGCTGTGGGGGGGTACAATGAGCAGTTCTTC; CDR3: CASSQAVGGYNEQFF; V: TRBV3-1/TRBV3-2; J: TRBJ2-1; D: TRBD2; size: once
DNA: TGTGCCAGCAGCCGTGGGCGGGGGGATCAGCCCCAGCATTTT; CDR3: CASSRGRGDQPQHF; V: TRBV7-9; J: TRBJ1-5; D: NA; size: NA
DNA: TGTGCCAGCAGCCTGCCATCAGATACGCAGTATTTT; CDR3: CASSLPSDTQYF; V: TRBV5-6; J: TRBJ2-3; D: NA; size: once
DNA: TGTGCCAGCATTTTAACTAGCTGCCAGTACTTC; CDR3: CASILTSCQYF; V: TRBV6-4; J: TRBJ2-5; D: NA; size: NA
DNA: TGTGCCAGCAGGCCCCAGGGGGCCCAATTTGGCTACGAGCAGTACTTC; CDR3: CASRPQGAQFGYEQYF; V: TRBV6-6; J: TRBJ2-7; D: TRBD1; size: NA
DNA: TGTGCCAGCTCAGCCGGGACAGGTCGAAGCTATGGCTACACCTTC; CDR3: CASSAGTGRSYGYTF; V: TRBV18; J: TRBJ1-2; D: TRBD1; size: NA
DNA: TGTGCCAGCAGTGAATTCGGGGACTATGGCTACACCTTC; CDR3: CASSEFGDYGYTF; V: TRBV25-1; J: TRBJ1-2; D: NA; size: NA
DNA: TGTGCCAGCAGCCCCAAGACCGGGAGCTCCTACGAGCAGTACTTC; CDR3: CASSPKTGSSYEQYF; V: TRBV5-4; J: TRBJ2-7; D: NA; size: NA
DNA: TGTGCCAGCAGCGTAGCTCAGGGGAGCTCTGGAAACACCATATATTTT; CDR3: CASSVAQGSSGNTIYF; V: TRBV9; J: TRBJ1-3; D: NA; size: NA
DNA: TGTGCCAGCTCACCCCGGCCCCAGGGGGGGTTATCTTACGCTTTCTTT; CDR3: CASSPRPQGGLSYAFF; V: TRBV18; J: TRBJ1-1; D: TRBD1; size: NA
DNA: TGCGCCAGCAGCTTGGGGGGCTCTAACACAGATACGCAGTATTTT; CDR3: CASSLGGSNTDTQYF; V: TRBV5-1; J: TRBJ2-3; D: NA; size: NA
DNA: TGTGCCAGCAATTTACAGGGGGCTTATGAGACCCAGTACTTC; CDR3: CASNLQGAYETQYF; V: TRBV9; J: TRBJ2-5; D: TRBD1; size: NA
DNA: TGTGCCAGCAGCTTAGGGACAGCCTTCAATCAGCCCCAGCATTTT; CDR3: CASSLGTAFNQPQHF; V: TRBV5-8; J: TRBJ1-5; D: TRBD1; size: NA
DNA: TGTGCCAGCATACACTCCCACAGGGGACTCACAGATACGCAGTATTTT; CDR3: CASIHSHRGLTDTQYF; V: TRBV21-1; J: TRBJ2-3; D: NA; size: NA
DNA: TGTGCCAGTAGTATTGGAGGGCAGGGGTGGAAGACCCAGTACTTC; CDR3: CASSIGGQGWKTQYF; V: TRBV19; J: TRBJ2-5; D: NA; size: few
DNA: TGTGCCAGCAGTTACTTCGCAGGGCCTGGCTACGAGCAGTACTTC; CDR3: CASSYFAGPGYEQYF; V: TRBV6-2/TRBV6-3; J: TRBJ2-7; D: NA; size: NA
DNA: TGTGCCCTGAAAATGGCCGGGGGAAACACTGAAGCTTTCTTT; CDR3: CALKMAGGNTEAFF; V: TRBV30; J: TRBJ1-1; D: NA; size: NA
DNA: TGTGCCAGCAGCTCACGTAACACAGAACTCTATGGCTACACCTTC; CDR3: CASSSRNTELYGYTF; V: TRBV7-9; J: TRBJ1-2; D: NA; size: NA
DNA: TGTGCCAGCAGCTCCAGCCCGCTGGTAAACACTGAAGCTTTCTTT; CDR3: CASSSSPLVNTEAFF; V: TRBV5-4; J: TRBJ1-1; D: NA; size: NA
DNA: TGTGCCACCAGTGATTTGCCCGGGGAGCTGTTTTTT; CDR3: CATSDLPGELFF; V: TRBV24-1; J: TRBJ2-2; D: NA; size: NA
DNA: TGTGCCAGCAGCCATAGCCGGACTAGCGGAGGCACAGATACGCAGTATTTT; CDR3: CASSHSRTSGGTDTQYF; V: TRBV7-3; J: TRBJ2-3; D: TRBD2; size: NA
DNA: TGTGCCAGCAGTGAAGTACCAGGTAAATCTGGCTACACCTTC; CDR3: CASSEVPGKSGYTF; V: TRBV6-1; J: TRBJ1-2; D: NA; size: NA
DNA: TGTGCCAGCAGTTACTCGACCCGGCGAGTTGAAGCTTTCTTT; CDR3: CASSYSTRRVEAFF; V: TRBV6-6; J: TRBJ1-1; D: NA; size: NA
DNA: TGCAGCGTTGTAAAGGGATACAATGAGCAGTTCTTC; CDR3: CSVVKGYNEQFF; V: TRBV29-1; J: TRBJ2-1; D: NA; size: NA
DNA: TGTGCCTGGAGTGGCCCGGAGGGATTTAATAACTATGGCTACACCTTC; CDR3: CAWSGPEGFNNYGYTF; V: TRBV30; J: TRBJ1-2; D: NA; size: NA
DNA: TGCGCCAGCAGCTTGGAGGCAGGGCGTACTTTCTTT; CDR3: CASSLEAGRTFF; V: TRBV5-1; J: TRBJ1-1; D: NA; size: NA
DNA: TGCGCCAGCAGAGGAGACAGGGGAAATGAAAAACTGTTTTTT; CDR3: CASRGDRGNEKLFF; V: TRBV5-1; J: TRBJ1-4; D: TRBD1; size: NA
DNA: TGTGCCAGCAGCCCGGGACAGCTTAATGAAAAACTGTTTTTT; CDR3: CASSPGQLNEKLFF; V: TRBV5-4; J: TRBJ1-4; D: TRBD1; size: once
DNA: TGTGCCAGTACCAAGACTGGCTATGGCTACACCTTC; CDR3: CASTKTGYGYTF; V: TRBV19; J: TRBJ1-2; D: NA; size: few
DNA: TGTGCCAGCTCATCCCAGGGTAATGCGGAAAAACTGTTTTTT; CDR3: CASSSQGNAEKLFF; V: TRBV18; J: TRBJ1-4; D: NA; size: NA
DNA: TGTGCCAGCTCGTTCATGGATACTAGCTCCTATAATTCACCCCTCCACTTT; CDR3: CASSFMDTSSYNSPLHF; V: TRBV18; J: TRBJ1-6; D: NA; size: NA
DNA: TGTGCCAGCAGCTTGGTAGGTGTTGGAGAGACCCAGTACTTC; CDR3: CASSLVGVGETQYF; V: TRBV5-4; J: TRBJ2-5; D: NA; size: NA
DNA: TGTGCCAGCAGCTTATTCACGGCAACTAATGAAAAACTGTTTTTT; CDR3: CASSLFTATNEKLFF; V: TRBV11-2; J: TRBJ1-4; D: NA; size: NA
DNA: TGTGCCAGCACCCAGCAAGGGACTAGCGGGATTGAGCAGTTCTTC; CDR3: CASTQQGTSGIEQFF; V: TRBV28; J: TRBJ2-1; D: TRBD2; size: NA
DNA: TGTGCCAGCAGTTCCCCCCGTCTGAACACTGAAGCTTTCTTT; CDR3: CASSSPRLNTEAFF; V: TRBV28; J: TRBJ1-1; D: NA; size: NA
DNA: TGCGCCACACGACAGGACAAAGGGCCCCAGCATTTT; CDR3: CATRQDKGPQHF; V: TRBV5-1; J: TRBJ1-5; D: NA; size: NA
DNA: TGTGCCAGCCGGTCAACTGGGAATTCACCCCTCCACTTT; CDR3: CASRSTGNSPLHF; V: TRBV19; J: TRBJ1-6; D: NA; size: NA
DNA: TGTGCCAGCTGGGGGGAGGGGGCGCGTACCGGGGAGCTGTTTTTT; CDR3: CASWGEGARTGELFF; V: TRBV27; J: TRBJ2-2; D: NA; size: many
DNA: TGTGCCTGGAGTGTAGGCTCGGGTGGCTACACCTTC; CDR3: CAWSVGSGGYTF; V: TRBV30; J: TRBJ1-2; D: NA; size: NA
DNA: TGTGCCAGCAGCTGGGGAAGGAGAAGGGAGACCCAGTACTTC; CDR3: CASSWGRRRETQYF; V: TRBV5-6; J: TRBJ2-5; D: NA; size: NA
DNA: TGTGCCAGCAGTTACACGGAAGAGCAGTTCTTC; CDR3: CASSYTEEQFF; V: TRBV6-6; J: TRBJ2-1; D: NA; size: NA
DNA: TGTGCCAGCAGCGTACAGGGTAGGGGGGCCGGGGAGCAGTTCTTC; CDR3: CASSVQGRGAGEQFF; V: TRBV9; J: TRBJ2-1; D: NA; size: NA